The present entry profiles one T cell receptor beta chain with its context. Its antigen is unidentified. This CDR3 is built from 15 residues. With 0 bases removed from V and 9 bases from J, the gap between germline ends came to 13 bases. CDR1 SGHNT and CDR2 YYREEE come from the germline V gene (reference sequence). This sample stems from a study of beta chain features in type 1 diabetes. Study overall: Healthy donors, compared against patients, showed similar age, gender and cell yields.

Overall study findings and caveats: Junctions at VDJ sites from type 1 diabetes patients had fewer insertions and more deletions. TCRB CDR3 length was moderately but significantly reduced in all four CD4+ subsets of Type 1 diabetes patients. The study found that naive, central memory and Treg TCRB repertoires appeared more similar in patients than in healthy donors.

Each sorted fraction was over 95% pure. Reverse transcription of all isolated RNA meant that expressed TCRB transcripts were sequenced. Some clones are missing from TCRdb's copy, which holds only in-frame ones; the method was immunoSEQ multiplex PCR. The sample includes about 340,000 clones, around 9% of them seen just once. The rearrangement joins TRBV5-4 to TRBJ1-6; D is perhaps TRBD1 (5 bases). The sample taken for sequencing was central memory CD4+ T cells from blood. The TCR originated in a man aged 30-40 years with type 1 diabetes. As DNA, the CDR3 is TGTGCCAGCAGCTTGGACGGTGACAGAGGTTCACCCCTCCACTTT. Encoded protein: CASSLDGDRGSPLHF.